A single sample is the source of the 17 T cell receptor beta chains below, sequenced in a study of T cell responses to AZD1222 COVID-19 vaccine. TCRdb's table, derived via immunoSEQ multiplex PCR, lists solely in-frame clones and lacks some. The repertoire holds around 150,000 clones, with around 92% as singletons. The material was peripheral blood, obtained on day 0 of AZD1222 vaccination. The receptors come from an adult in good health.

The V gene is TRBV6-5, the J gene TRBJ2-7, with 11 bases aligning to TRBD2. Trimming took 7 bases from V and 4 from J; bases not matched to a gene: 9. The CDR3 length is 15 residues. Germline V lookup: CDR1 MNHEY, CDR2 SVGAGI. The CDR3 is CASTRGSSGGYEQYF. CDR3 coding DNA: TGTGCCAGCACCCGCGGGTCTAGCGGGGGGTACGAGCAGTACTTC.

The V gene is TRBV2, the J gene TRBJ1-5; D gene uncertain. Germline CDR1 SNHLY, CDR2 FYNNEI. CDR3 length: 15 residues. The V gene lost 6 bases and the J gene lost 5 bases, with 17 bases spanning the gap. The CDR3 DNA reads TGTGCCAGCAGCCCCCCGGCAGGTGGGGATCAGCCCCAGCATTTT. Its translation is CASSPPAGGDQPQHF. The whole variable domain, filled in from reference TRBV2 and TRBJ1-5, reads EPEVTQTPSHQVTQMGQEVILRCVPISNHLYFYWYRQILGQKVEFLVSFYNNEISEKSEIFDDQFSVERPDGSNFTLKIRSTKLEDSAMYFCASSPPAGGDQPQHFGDGTRLSIL.

This clone was picked up one time. The chain uses TRBV4-1 and TRBJ2-2, with TRBD2 matching 12 bases. Trimming cost V 0 bases and J 5 bases; bases outside gene matches: 10. Looked up from germline, CDR1 is MGHRA and CDR2 is YSYEKL. The CDR3 loop spans 19 amino acids. CDR3 sequence: CASSQEGPPLAGGTGELFF. In nucleotides, the CDR3 is TGCGCCAGCAGCCAAGAGGGGCCACCTCTAGCGGGAGGGACCGGGGAGCTGTTTTTT.

This clone turned up a few times. The chain joins TRBV4-1 to TRBJ2-2; no firm D call. Germline V lookup: CDR1 MGHRA, CDR2 YSYEKL. Trimming took 4 bases from V and 0 from J, leaving 0 bases between them. The CDR3 is 12 amino acids. The DNA for the CDR3 is TGCGCCAGCAGCCCGAACACCGGGGAGCTGTTTTTT. It codes for CASSPNTGELFF.

This clone was counted a single time. This rearrangement joins TRBV3-1 (or the pseudogene TRBV3-2) to TRBJ2-5; tentatively, D is TRBD1 or TRBD2 (6 bases each). The CDR3 runs 17 residues. V dropped 4 bases and J dropped 2 bases, with 20 bases sitting between them. Germline loops: CDR1 LGHDT, CDR2 YNNKEL (reference sequence). CDR3 in amino acids: CASSRRGPTAGQETQYF. DNA for the CDR3: TGTGCCAGCAGCCGCCGGGGGCCGACGGCGGGGCAAGAGACCCAGTACTTC.

This clone was detected only once. The chain has TRBV28 and TRBJ2-1, with a tentative D call TRBD2 (5 bases). Trimming stripped 3 bases from V and 14 bases from J, with 20 bases between. This CDR3 spans 14 amino acids. The germline gives CDR1 MDHEN, CDR2 SYDVKM. CDR3 sequence: CASSFGGQTTSKFF. Here the CDR3 DNA reads TGTGCCAGCAGTTTCGGCGGGCAAACTACTAGTAAGTTCTTC. The full variable domain, in which reference TRBV28 and TRBJ2-1 provide the parts outside the CDR3, is DVKVTQSSRYLVKRTGEKVFLECVQDMDHENMFWYRQDPGLGLRLIYFSYDVKMKEKGDIPEGYSVSREKKERFSLILESASTNQTSMYLCASSFGGQTTSKFFGPGTRLTVL.

The chain employs TRBV7-3 and TRBJ2-1, with no clear D. Per the germline V gene, CDR1 is SGHTA and CDR2 is FQGTGA. This CDR3 contains 13 residues. The V gene lost 3 bases and the J gene lost 8 bases, with 11 bases spanning the gap. The CDR3 protein is CASSLSQIDEQFF. The CDR3 coding sequence is TGTGCCAGCAGCTTGAGTCAGATCGATGAGCAGTTCTTC. Filled out from reference TRBV7-3 and TRBJ2-1, the complete variable domain reads GAGVSQTPSNKVTEKGKYVELRCDPISGHTALYWYRQSLGQGPEFLIYFQGTGAADDSGLPNDRFFAVRPEGSVSTLKIQRTERGDSAVYLCASSLSQIDEQFFGPGTRLTVL.

The chain's CDR3 is CASLLAGANVLTF. DNA of the CDR3: TGTGCCAGCCTTTTGGCTGGGGCCAACGTCCTGACTTTC. The rearrangement uses TRBV12-3 or TRBV12-4 and TRBJ2-6; no firm D call. This CDR3 is built from 13 residues. Trimming took off 8 bases at V and 2 bases at J, with 7 bases between the two ends.

In regard to this clone: The same CDR3 also results from other DNA sequences found in this sample. The chain carries TRBV5-1 and TRBJ1-2, with D hard to call. The CDR3 consists of 12 residues. The V end was cut by 0 bases, the J end by 8 bases, with 8 bases between. CDR1 is SGHRS and CDR2 is YFSETQ in the germline V gene. The chain's CDR3 is CASSLEGRGYTF. The CDR3 DNA follows: TGCGCCAGCAGCTTGGAGGGCCGGGGCTACACCTTC.

The chain joins TRBV5-4 to TRBJ1-3; no clear D. Germline V gene lookup returns CDR1 SGHNT and CDR2 YYREEE (reference sequence). Trimming stripped 3 bases from V and 4 bases from J, with 17 bases between. The CDR3 consists of 16 residues. This chain's CDR3 is CASSSGLGSAGNTIYF. CDR3 DNA sequence: TGTGCCAGCAGCTCCGGGTTGGGATCGGCGGGAAACACCATATATTTT.

The V and J genes are TRBV5-5 and TRBJ1-5, with D hard to call. V was cut by 1 base and J by 5 bases, with 4 bases left in between. This CDR3 comprises 12 residues. Germline lookup yields CDR1 SGHKS and CDR2 YYEKEE (reference sequence). CDR3 nucleotide sequence: TGTGCCAGCAGCTTGTTCGATCAGCCCCAGCATTTT. Translated: CASSLFDQPQHF.

The chain uses TRBV30 and TRBJ2-7; TRBD1 agrees at 7 bases. V was clipped by 5 bases and J by 3 bases; unmatched bases: 4. Germline CDR1 reads GTSNPN; CDR2 reads SVGIG (reference sequence). The CDR3 sequence is 12 residues long. This CDR3 reads CAWRYRGYEQYF. Here the CDR3 DNA reads TGTGCCTGGCGATACAGGGGCTACGAGCAGTACTTC.

The rearrangement links TRBV11-1 to TRBJ2-1, with TRBD1 matching over 9 bases. The CDR3 loop spans 15 amino acids. V was pared by 6 bases and J by 3 bases, with 6 bases of the junction left unmatched. Looked up from germline, CDR1 is SGHAT and CDR2 is FQDESV (reference sequence). CDR3: CASRRPGQGYNEQFF. The CDR3 DNA follows: TGTGCCAGCAGAAGACCGGGACAGGGCTACAATGAGCAGTTCTTC.

The rearrangement uses TRBV3-1 (or the pseudogene TRBV3-2) and TRBJ2-5; 7 bases line up with TRBD1. V shed 7 bases and J 4 bases; nucleotides not matched to a gene: 9. The CDR3 has 14 residues. The germline V gene encodes CDR1 LGHDT and CDR2 YNNKEL (reference sequence). The CDR3 sequence is CASNRGQGPETQYF. The CDR3, as DNA: TGTGCCAGCAACAGGGGCCAGGGGCCAGAGACCCAGTACTTC.

This clone showed up just a few times. The chain has TRBV11-2 and TRBJ1-1; D gene ambiguous. Germline V CDR1 and CDR2: SGHAT, FQNNGV. The CDR3 covers 16 residues. The V gene lost 2 bases and the J gene lost 7 bases, with 20 bases spanning the gap. The CDR3 region is CASSLRLSRVDNEAFF. The CDR3 DNA reads TGTGCCAGCAGCTTAAGGCTAAGTAGGGTAGATAATGAAGCTTTCTTT.

The chain links TRBV14 to TRBJ2-3; D possibly corresponds to TRBD2 (5 bases). From germline, CDR1 is SGHDN and CDR2 FVKESK. CDR3 length equals 14 residues. V was shortened by 1 base and J by 1 base, with 6 bases between the two germline ends. CDR3 protein: CASSQVSGTDTQYF. The CDR3 DNA follows: TGTGCCAGCAGCCAAGTTAGCGGCACAGATACGCAGTATTTT.

This chain connects TRBV15 to TRBJ2-2; a weak D match, TRBD1 (6 bases). Germline V gene sequence: CDR1 LNHNV, CDR2 YYDKDF (reference sequence). V lost 1 base, J lost 3 bases, and 9 bases lay in between. This CDR3 spans 15 amino acids. The CDR3 here is CATSRGQGYTGELFF. Written as DNA, the CDR3 is TGTGCCACCAGCAGAGGGCAGGGGTACACCGGGGAGCTGTTTTTT.